These T cell receptor beta chains were read from a single sample in a study of blood T cell repertoires in COVID-19. TCRdb keeps only in-frame clones here, not all; method: immunoSEQ multiplex PCR. The data contain around 100,000 clones, approximately 80% of them seen just once; the ten biggest clones take up more than 20%. The sequencing sample was made of peripheral blood. The receptors originated from a human donor in a cohort sampled during active COVID-19. Both conserved end residues are part of each CDR3. The D gene is left open where the match is weak. The size of a clone is reported for some rows only, either as once, few or many, or as a class for expanded clones.

CDR3: CASSSLKSGSYEQYF; DNA: TGTGCCAGCAGCTCGCTTAAGAGCGGGAGCTACGAGCAGTACTTC; size: .; D: TRBD2; J: TRBJ2-7; V: TRBV7-2
CDR3: CASSPGQPFSGNTIYF; DNA: TGCGCCAGCAGCCCTGGACAGCCTTTCTCTGGAAACACCATATATTTT; size: .; D: .; J: TRBJ1-3; V: TRBV5-1
CDR3: CASSYSRANYGYTF; DNA: TGTGCCAGCAGTTACAGCCGAGCTAACTATGGCTACACCTTC; size: .; D: .; J: TRBJ1-2; V: TRBV6-5
CDR3: CASSLDPGSSTDTQYF; DNA: TGTGCCAGCAGCTTGGATCCAGGGTCGTCGACAGATACGCAGTATTTT; size: .; D: .; J: TRBJ2-3; V: TRBV5-4
CDR3: CASSNWTAGNTIYF; DNA: TGTGCCAGCAGTAATTGGACAGCTGGAAACACCATATATTTT; size: .; D: .; J: TRBJ1-3; V: TRBV28
CDR3: CASSPGTATGGNTEAFF; DNA: TGTGCCAGCTCACCTGGGACAGCGACTGGTGGGAACACTGAAGCTTTCTTT; size: .; D: TRBD1; J: TRBJ1-1; V: TRBV18
CDR3: CASGPGQGAGEQYF; DNA: TGTGCTAGTGGGCCGGGACAGGGGGCCGGCGAGCAGTACTTC; size: .; D: TRBD1; J: TRBJ2-7; V: TRBV12-5
CDR3: CASSFGAGGTVGNTIYF; DNA: TGTGCCAGCAGCTTTGGGGCAGGGGGCACGGTAGGAAACACCATATATTTT; size: .; D: TRBD1; J: TRBJ1-3; V: TRBV7-2
CDR3: CATSEGQGRQPQHF; DNA: TGTGCCACCTCCGAAGGACAGGGGCGGCAGCCCCAGCATTTT; size: .; D: TRBD1; J: TRBJ1-5; V: TRBV19
CDR3: CASNHGTSTDTQYF; DNA: TGTGCCAGCAACCACGGGACTAGCACAGATACGCAGTATTTT; size: large; D: .; J: TRBJ2-3; V: TRBV9
CDR3: CASSEGRGNQPQHF; DNA: TGTGCCAGCAGTGAGGGGCGGGGAAATCAGCCCCAGCATTTT; size: .; D: .; J: TRBJ1-5; V: TRBV2
CDR3: CASKYTGAGSEAFF; DNA: TGTGCCAGCAAATATACAGGGGCCGGGTCTGAAGCTTTCTTT; size: once; D: TRBD1; J: TRBJ1-1; V: TRBV6-5
CDR3: CASSPWDRVGYTF; DNA: TGTGCCAGCTCACCATGGGACAGGGTTGGCTACACCTTC; size: .; D: TRBD1; J: TRBJ1-2; V: TRBV18
CDR3: CAISETTRARGEQYF; DNA: TGTGCCATCAGTGAGACGACTAGAGCGCGAGGCGAGCAGTACTTC; size: .; D: .; J: TRBJ2-7; V: TRBV10-3
CDR3: CASRQSHSGIYEQYF; DNA: TGTGCCAGCAGGCAGAGTCATAGCGGGATTTACGAGCAGTACTTC; size: .; D: TRBD2; J: TRBJ2-7; V: TRBV27
CDR3: CAIRLTGEETQYF; DNA: TGTGCCATTCGACTGACAGGTGAAGAGACCCAGTACTTC; size: .; D: .; J: TRBJ2-5; V: TRBV10-3
CDR3: CASSAGTSGGQTQYF; DNA: TGTGCCAGCAGCGCCGGGACTAGCGGGGGTCAGACCCAGTACTTC; size: .; D: TRBD2; J: TRBJ2-5; V: TRBV7-8
CDR3: CAIQGLAGGVYEQFF; DNA: TGTGCCATCCAAGGACTAGCGGGAGGGGTGTATGAGCAGTTCTTC; size: .; D: TRBD2; J: TRBJ2-1; V: TRBV10-3
CDR3: CASSTSRQNYEQYF; DNA: TGTGCCAGCAGTACGTCTAGACAGAATTACGAGCAGTACTTC; size: .; D: .; J: TRBJ2-7; V: TRBV6-5
CDR3: CASSLGGGRDNEQFF; DNA: TGCGCCAGCAGCTTGGGCGGAGGGCGAGACAATGAGCAGTTCTTC; size: .; D: .; J: TRBJ2-1; V: TRBV5-1
CDR3: CASSLMGTPNEKLFF; DNA: TGTGCCAGCAGCTTAATGGGCACTCCTAATGAAAAACTGTTTTTT; size: .; D: .; J: TRBJ1-4; V: TRBV7-3
CDR3: CASSSMTGRNTEAFF; DNA: TGTGCCAGTAGTTCTATGACAGGGAGGAACACTGAAGCTTTCTTT; size: .; D: TRBD1; J: TRBJ1-1; V: TRBV19
CDR3: CASSSVGTALYEQYF; DNA: TGTGCCAGCAGCTCCGTGGGCACAGCTCTTTACGAGCAGTACTTC; size: .; D: .; J: TRBJ2-7; V: TRBV7-9
CDR3: CASSLVRTGYEQYF; DNA: TGTGCCAGCAGCTTAGTTCGGACTGGCTACGAGCAGTACTTC; size: .; D: .; J: TRBJ2-7; V: TRBV7-8
CDR3: CASSLPGLSSYEQYF; DNA: TGTGCCAGCTCGCTCCCCGGACTATCGTCCTACGAGCAGTACTTC; size: .; D: .; J: TRBJ2-7; V: TRBV11-2
CDR3: CASSLAAGSGGYEQYF; DNA: TGTGCCAGCAGCTTAGCAGCGGGAAGCGGGGGCTACGAGCAGTACTTC; size: .; D: TRBD2; J: TRBJ2-7; V: TRBV11-2
CDR3: CATSDPGQGNYGYTF; DNA: TGTGCCACCAGTGACCCGGGACAGGGGAACTATGGCTACACCTTC; size: .; D: TRBD1; J: TRBJ1-2; V: TRBV24-1
CDR3: CASSPRGSGGINEQFF; DNA: TGCGCCAGCAGCCCCAGGGGTAGCGGGGGGATCAATGAGCAGTTCTTC; size: .; D: TRBD2; J: TRBJ2-1; V: TRBV4-3
CDR3: CASRFLGLPLHF; DNA: TGTGCCAGCAGGTTCCTCGGTCTACCCCTCCACTTT; size: .; D: .; J: TRBJ1-6; V: TRBV5-8
CDR3: CASSVGKNTGELFF; DNA: TGCGCCAGCAGCGTCGGGAAGAACACCGGGGAGCTGTTTTTT; size: .; D: .; J: TRBJ2-2; V: TRBV5-1
CDR3: CASSELTSGRAYEQYF; DNA: TGTGCCAGCAGTGAATTGACTAGCGGGAGGGCCTACGAGCAGTACTTC; size: .; D: TRBD2; J: TRBJ2-7; V: TRBV28
CDR3: CASSALGTGVFREQYF; DNA: TGTGCCAGCTCAGCCCTGGGGACAGGGGTATTCCGCGAGCAGTACTTC; size: .; D: TRBD1; J: TRBJ2-7; V: TRBV18
CDR3: CAISESREMNTGELFF; DNA: TGTGCCATCAGTGAGTCGAGGGAAATGAACACCGGGGAGCTGTTTTTT; size: .; D: .; J: TRBJ2-2; V: TRBV10-3